Listed below are T cell receptor beta chains from one sample, sequenced in a study of cytomegalovirus exposure and HLA in healthy donors. Sequencing used immunoSEQ multiplex PCR; TCRdb keeps in-frame clones, though not all of them. Found here are roughly 100,000 clones, 76% of them singletons; the top ten hold 7% to 10%. Material for sequencing was PBMCs. Receptors originate from a man aged 40-49 years in good health and CMV-seropositive. Each CDR3 is given with its conserved first and last residue. The D gene is left open where the match is weak.

j_call v_call d_call cdr3_nt cdr3_aa
TRBJ1-2 TRBV28 . TGTGCCAGCAGACGAACCTTCACAGGCAACTATGGCTACACCTTC CASRRTFTGNYGYTF
TRBJ2-7 TRBV11-3 TRBD2 TGTGCCAGCAGCAAGGGAGGGGCTTACGAGCAGTACTTC CASSKGGAYEQYF
TRBJ2-7 TRBV5-1 TRBD1 TGCGCCAGCAGCTTTGCGGGACAGGGCTCCTACGAGCAGTACTTC CASSFAGQGSYEQYF
TRBJ2-1 TRBV11-2 TRBD2 TGTGCCAGCAGCTTAGATGGGCTAGCGGTCTTCTCCTACAATGAGCAGTTCTTC CASSLDGLAVFSYNEQFF
TRBJ2-7 TRBV10-3 TRBD2 TGTGCCATCAGTGCTAGCGGGTTCCCCTACGAGCAGTACTTC CAISASGFPYEQYF
TRBJ1-3 TRBV7-6 . TGTGCCAGCAGCGGAGGGACCGGTAATGGAAACACCATATATTTT CASSGGTGNGNTIYF
TRBJ2-1 TRBV9 TRBD2 TGTGCCAGCAGCACTAGCGGGGGGGCGGGTGAGCAGTTCTTC CASSTSGGAGEQFF
TRBJ2-2 TRBV15 TRBD2 TGTGCCACCAGCAGAGAGGGCACTAGCGGGAGAAGGAACACCGGGGAGCTGTTTTTT CATSREGTSGRRNTGELFF
TRBJ2-1 TRBV9 TRBD1 TGTGCCAGCAGCACACAGGGGGTTTGGTACAATGAGCAGTTCTTC CASSTQGVWYNEQFF
TRBJ1-2 TRBV4-2 . TGTGCCAGCAGCCAAGATGTGAGGGACTATGGCTACACCTTC CASSQDVRDYGYTF
TRBJ1-2 TRBV29-1 TRBD1 TGCAGCGCCGGGGACAGGGATAATGGCTACACCTTC CSAGDRDNGYTF
TRBJ2-3 TRBV6-1 . TGTGCCAGCAGTGAATTAGGGGAGGTGTGGCCAGATACGCAGTATTTT CASSELGEVWPDTQYF